This TCR beta chain was recorded in a study of shared clonotypes between healthy human individuals. This CDR3 comprises 14 residues. Germline values: CDR1 MNHEY, CDR2 SVGAGI. V dropped 6 bases and J dropped 9; count of bases not matched to a gene: 9. This table comes from immunoSEQ multiplex PCR, and its TCRdb copy is limited to in-frame clones, with some not included. The data hold a few million clones, with about 90% observed a single time. This TCR was sampled from a man aged 18 to 30 in good health. Some clones in this sample may be carry-over from other donors' samples. Sequencing used naive CD4+ T cells from PBMCs. The subset denotes: CD45RA+ positively selected. The rearrangement links TRBV6-5 to TRBJ2-7; 12 bases line up with TRBD1. CDR3 in amino acids: CASREGGQGARQYF. Here the CDR3 DNA reads TGTGCCAGCAGAGAGGGGGGACAGGGGGCTCGGCAGTACTTC.